This T cell receptor beta chain was recorded in a study of blood T cell repertoires in COVID-19. Across the whole study: Both acute and convalescent COVID-19 samples were obtained from the United States, Italy and Spain.

V trimming: 3 bases; J trimming: 5 bases; junction bases outside the gene matches: 8. CDR1 SGDLS and CDR2 YYNGEE come from the germline V gene. CDR3 length equals 16 residues. As originally analysed: The authors estimated nucleated cell counts from reference gene primer amplification. Sequenced by immunoSEQ multiplex PCR; TCRdb stores in-frame clones only, minus some. For V, J and clone size, that table is used; D and trimming come from the DNA. The profile shows 68,000 or so clones, approximately 86% of them singletons. The specimen was peripheral blood. The chain has TRBV9 and TRBJ2-7, with 13 bases aligning to TRBD2. This TCR was sampled from a middle-aged man with acute or convalescent COVID-19. CDR3 nucleotide sequence: TGTGCCAGCAGCGCCGGACTAGCGGGAGATAAAGACGAGCAGTACTTC. Its translation: CASSAGLAGDKDEQYF.